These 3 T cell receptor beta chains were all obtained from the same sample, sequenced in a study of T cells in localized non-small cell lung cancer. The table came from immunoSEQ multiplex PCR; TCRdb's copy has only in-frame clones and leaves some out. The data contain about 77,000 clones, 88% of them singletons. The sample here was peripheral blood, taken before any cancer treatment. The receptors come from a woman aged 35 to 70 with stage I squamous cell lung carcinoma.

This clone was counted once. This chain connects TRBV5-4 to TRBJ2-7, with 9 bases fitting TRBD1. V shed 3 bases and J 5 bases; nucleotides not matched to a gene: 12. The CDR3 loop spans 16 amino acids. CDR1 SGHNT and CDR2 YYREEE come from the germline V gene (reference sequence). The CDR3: CASSSPGDRVLNEQYF. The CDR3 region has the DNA TGTGCCAGCAGCTCACCTGGGGACAGGGTACTCAACGAGCAGTACTTC.

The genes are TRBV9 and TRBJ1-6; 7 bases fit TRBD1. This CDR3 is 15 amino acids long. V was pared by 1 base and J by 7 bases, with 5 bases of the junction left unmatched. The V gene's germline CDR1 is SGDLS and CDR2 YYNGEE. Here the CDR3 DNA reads TGTGCCAGCAGCGTAACGGGACAGCTCAATTCACCCCTCCACTTT. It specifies CASSVTGQLNSPLHF.

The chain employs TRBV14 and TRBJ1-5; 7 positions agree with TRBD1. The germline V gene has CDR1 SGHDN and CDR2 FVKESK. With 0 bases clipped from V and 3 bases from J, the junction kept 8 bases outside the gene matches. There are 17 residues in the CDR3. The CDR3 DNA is TGTGCCAGCAGCCAAGATGACAGGGTTAATTTCAATCAGCCCCAGCATTTT. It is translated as CASSQDDRVNFNQPQHF.